This entry features one T cell receptor (beta chain) sequence. Its antigen is unidentified. This CDR3 is 14 amino acids long. Trimming shortened V by 2 bases and J by 0 bases, and 8 bases separated the two germline ends. Germline values: CDR1 GTSNPN, CDR2 SVGIG (reference sequence). The data were taken from a study of cytomegalovirus exposure and HLA in healthy donors. It was with 60 Vbeta and 13 Jbeta primers that the PCR ran. Clones were sequenced by immunoSEQ multiplex PCR, and TCRdb holds only the in-frame ones, with some missing. The sample holds around 190,000 clones, around nine tenths seen once. Overall study findings and caveats: Relative to equally common others, HLA-associated TCR beta chains showed greater clonal expansion in a later analysis. Available immune exposure information was restricted to CMV serostatus only. Sequencing probably produced one cluster of sequence variants that were highly shared. An ancestry cluster, one associated with Asian ancestry, reportedly showed fewer N-insertions than the 666-donor mean in a later analysis.

Sequences were obtained from PBMCs. The clonotype was recovered from a woman in her late teens or twenties in good health and CMV-seronegative. The V call is TRBV30, the J call TRBJ1-5; unclear D gene. The CDR3: CAWSSLFSNQPQHF. CDR3 nucleotides: TGTGCCTGGAGTAGCTTATTTAGCAATCAGCCCCAGCATTTT.